This TCR beta chain was found in a study of cytomegalovirus exposure and HLA in healthy donors. General observations from the study: Cytomegalovirus status was reportedly diagnosed by the classifier with high specificity and sensitivity. Across donors, most TCRs were seen rarely, yet some public ones were widespread. It was about 150 TCR beta chains that were listed as cytomegalovirus-associated.

This CDR3 contains 13 residues. Trimming stripped 0 bases from V and 2 bases from J, with 4 bases between. The germline CDR1 and CDR2 sequences are LGHNA and YNFKEQ. Method: immunoSEQ multiplex PCR; TCRdb's copy keeps in-frame clones and lacks some. Of about 120,000 clones listed, approximately 87% are singletons. A remark on this clone: Its antigen is unknown.

The V and J genes are TRBV4-2 and TRBJ1-2; unclear D gene. The source of this sequence is a woman between 25 and 40 years old in good health and CMV-seronegative. The sample comprised PBMCs. CDR3 residues: CASSQDRNYGYTF. CDR3 DNA sequence: TGTGCCAGCAGCCAAGACAGGAACTATGGCTACACCTTC.